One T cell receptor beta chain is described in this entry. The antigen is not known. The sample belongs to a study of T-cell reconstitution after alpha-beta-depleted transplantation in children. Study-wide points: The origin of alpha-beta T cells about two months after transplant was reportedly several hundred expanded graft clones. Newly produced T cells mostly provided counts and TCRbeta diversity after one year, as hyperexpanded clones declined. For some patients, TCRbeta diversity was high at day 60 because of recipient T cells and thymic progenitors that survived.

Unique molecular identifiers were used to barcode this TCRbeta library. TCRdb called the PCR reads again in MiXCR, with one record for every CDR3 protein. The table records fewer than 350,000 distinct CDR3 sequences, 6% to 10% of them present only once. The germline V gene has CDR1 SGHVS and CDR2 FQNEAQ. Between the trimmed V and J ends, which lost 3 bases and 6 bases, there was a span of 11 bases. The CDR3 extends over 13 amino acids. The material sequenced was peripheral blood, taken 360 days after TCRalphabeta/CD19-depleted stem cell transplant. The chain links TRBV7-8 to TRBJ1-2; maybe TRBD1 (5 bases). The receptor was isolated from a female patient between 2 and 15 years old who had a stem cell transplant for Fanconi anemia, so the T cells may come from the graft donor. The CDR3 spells CASSFLQGHGYTF. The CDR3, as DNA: TGTGCCAGCAGCTTCCTCCAGGGCCATGGCTACACCTTC.